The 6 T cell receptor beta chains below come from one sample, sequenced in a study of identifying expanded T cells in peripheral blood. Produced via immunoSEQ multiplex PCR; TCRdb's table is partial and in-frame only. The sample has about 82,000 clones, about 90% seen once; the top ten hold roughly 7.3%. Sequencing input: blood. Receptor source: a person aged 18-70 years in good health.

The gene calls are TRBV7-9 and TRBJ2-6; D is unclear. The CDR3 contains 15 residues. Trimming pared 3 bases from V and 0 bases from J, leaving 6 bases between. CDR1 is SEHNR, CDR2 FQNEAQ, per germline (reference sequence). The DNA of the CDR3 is TGTGCCAGCAGCTTCAGGACCTCTGGGGCCAACGTCCTGACTTTC. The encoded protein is CASSFRTSGANVLTF.

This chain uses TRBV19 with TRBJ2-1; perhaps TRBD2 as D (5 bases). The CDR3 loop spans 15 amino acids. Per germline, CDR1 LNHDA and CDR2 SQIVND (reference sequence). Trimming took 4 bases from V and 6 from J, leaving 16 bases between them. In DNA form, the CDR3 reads TGTGCCAGTAGTACTTTTATTTCTAGCAGCAATGAGCAGTTCTTC. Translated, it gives CASSTFISSSNEQFF.

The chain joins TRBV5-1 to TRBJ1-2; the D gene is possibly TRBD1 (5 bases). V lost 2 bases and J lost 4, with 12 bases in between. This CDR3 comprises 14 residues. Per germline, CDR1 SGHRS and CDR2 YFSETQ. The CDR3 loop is CASSFGTGIYGYTF. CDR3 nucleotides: TGCGCCAGCAGCTTCGGGACGGGGATCTATGGCTACACCTTC.

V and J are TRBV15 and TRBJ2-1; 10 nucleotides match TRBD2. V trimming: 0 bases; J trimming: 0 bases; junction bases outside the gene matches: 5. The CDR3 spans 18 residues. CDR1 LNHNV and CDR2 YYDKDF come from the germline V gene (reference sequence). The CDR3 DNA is TGTGCCACCAGCAGAGAAGCGGGGGGGTCAAGCTCCTACAATGAGCAGTTCTTC. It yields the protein CATSREAGGSSSYNEQFF.

CDR3 sequence (DNA): TGCGCCAGCAGCTTGCGAGGGGAAGCTTTCTTT. Protein: CASSLRGEAFF. The chain is built from TRBV5-1 and TRBJ1-1; no reliable D call. Between the trimmed V and J ends, which lost 1 base and 8 bases, there was a span of 6 bases. Germline V gives CDR1 SGHRS, CDR2 YFSETQ. This CDR3 region has 11 residues.

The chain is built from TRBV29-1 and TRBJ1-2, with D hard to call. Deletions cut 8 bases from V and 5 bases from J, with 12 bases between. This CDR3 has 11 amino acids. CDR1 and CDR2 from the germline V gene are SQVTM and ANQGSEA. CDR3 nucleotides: TGCAGCATATACGACATTTATGGCTACACCTTC. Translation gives CSIYDIYGYTF.